These 4 T cell receptor beta chains share one sample of origin, sequenced in a study of metastatic and nonmetastatic thyroid tumors. TCRdb used MiXCR to call clones anew from the PCR reads. The sample contains 16,000 or so clones, about 23% of which appear only once. Thyroid surgery was preceded by no treatment in any patient. Sequencing used adjacent normal tissue. These receptors were collected from a female donor with papillary thyroid cancer or a benign thyroid nodule (not recorded which). Some clones in this sample may be carry-over from other donors' samples.

This chain uses TRBV20-1 with TRBJ1-4; no reliable D call. Germline CDR1 DFQATT, CDR2 SNEGSKA (reference sequence). The CDR3 runs 11 residues. CDR3 DNA: TGCGCCCAGCGAAATAATGAAAAACTGTTTTTT. Amino acids: CAQRNNEKLFF.

Regarding this clone: At one boundary the junction diverges from the germline segment, which might be a read error. The rearrangement uses TRBV6-1 and TRBJ2-2; D might be TRBD1 (7 bases). The CDR3 is 13 amino acids. Germline V lookup: CDR1 MNHNS, CDR2 SASEGT. CDR3 DNA: TGTGCCAGTTTTAGAGGGGGCACCGGGGGGCTGTTTTTT. Protein product: CASFRGGTGGLFF.

This clone was seen more than once but under ten times. The chain couples TRBV25-1 to TRBJ2-1, with 7 nucleotides matching TRBD2. Germline lookup yields CDR1 MGHDK and CDR2 SYGVNS. Trimming removed 4 bases from V and 3 bases from J; junction bases left unmatched: 3. CDR3 length: 14 amino acids. CDR3 protein: CASSVREGYNEQFF. The CDR3 DNA is TGTGCCAGCAGTGTGAGGGAGGGCTACAATGAGCAGTTCTTC. Full variable domain (missing parts from reference TRBV25-1 and TRBJ2-1): EADIYQTPRYLVIGTGKKITLECSQTMGHDKMYWYQQDPGMELHLIHYSYGVNSTEKGDLSSESTVSRIRTEHFPLTLESARPSHTSQYLCASSVREGYNEQFFGPGTRLTVL.

A few counts support this clone. This chain uses TRBV6-1 with TRBJ1-1; 7 bases line up with TRBD1. The germline V gene encodes CDR1 MNHNS and CDR2 SASEGT. The trim removed 9 bases at V and 3 bases at J, leaving 16 bases unmatched. CDR3 size: 16 residues. The DNA of the CDR3 is TGTGCCAGTCAGGGGGGGATTACCCGCTGGGACACTGAAGCTTTCTTT. Its translation: CASQGGITRWDTEAFF.